This TCR beta chain was documented in a study of T cell changes during pregnancy in multiple sclerosis. The protocol was immunoSEQ multiplex PCR, while the TCRdb copy is restricted to in-frame clones and leaves out a portion. This table has approximately 130,000 clones, roughly 97% appearing once. The CDR3 runs to 14 residues. Trimming cost V 6 bases and J 0 bases, with 8 bases left between them. Germline loops: CDR1 MNHNY, CDR2 SVGAGI (reference sequence). The V and J genes are TRBV6-6 and TRBJ2-2; D is perhaps TRBD2 (5 bases). This clonotype was obtained from a female donor with multiple sclerosis, enrolled in a pregnancy study. The specimen was peripheral blood, collected after pregnancy. For the CDR3, the DNA is TGTGCCAGCAGGACGGGGACGAACACCGGGGAGCTGTTTTTT. The encoded protein is CASRTGTNTGELFF.